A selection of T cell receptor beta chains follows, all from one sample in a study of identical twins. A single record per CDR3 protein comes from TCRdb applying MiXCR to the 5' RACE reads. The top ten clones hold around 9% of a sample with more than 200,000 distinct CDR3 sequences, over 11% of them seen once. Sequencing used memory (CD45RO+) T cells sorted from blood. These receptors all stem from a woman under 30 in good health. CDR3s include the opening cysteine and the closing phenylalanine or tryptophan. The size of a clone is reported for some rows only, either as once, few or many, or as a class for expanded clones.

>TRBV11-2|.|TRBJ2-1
CASSPRAGGAYNEQFF
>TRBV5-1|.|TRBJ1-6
CASSLDPSSYNSPLHF
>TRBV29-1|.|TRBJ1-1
CSARDSMNTEAFF
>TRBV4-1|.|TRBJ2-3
CASSQAETTSTDTQYF
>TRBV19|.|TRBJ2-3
CASGKGSGGTDTQYF
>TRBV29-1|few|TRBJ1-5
CSVVVSVNQPQHF
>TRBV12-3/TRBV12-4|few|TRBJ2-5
CASSLIGTYQETQYF
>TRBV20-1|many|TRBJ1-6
CSLTHQGFNSPLHF
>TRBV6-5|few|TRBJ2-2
CASSYSGRGVGELFF
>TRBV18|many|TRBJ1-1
CASSPMTAVNTEAFF
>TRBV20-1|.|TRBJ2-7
CSAWDREYEQYF
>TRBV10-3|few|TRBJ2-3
CAISVGLGTDTQYF
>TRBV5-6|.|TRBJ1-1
CASSLPGRNTEAFF
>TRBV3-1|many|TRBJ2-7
CASSPLALTYEQYF
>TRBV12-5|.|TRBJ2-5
CASGLGQGYQETQYF
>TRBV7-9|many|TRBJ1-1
CASSSQENTEAFF
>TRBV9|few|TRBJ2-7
CASSPNRVSSYEQYF
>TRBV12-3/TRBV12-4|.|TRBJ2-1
CASSFSVRVRSSYNEQFF
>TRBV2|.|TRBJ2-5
CASSEAQPGMRETQYF
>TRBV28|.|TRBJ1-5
CASSSENDLIQHF
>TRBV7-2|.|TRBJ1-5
CASSPQIDQPQHF
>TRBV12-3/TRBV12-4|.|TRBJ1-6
CASRTLDNNSPLHF
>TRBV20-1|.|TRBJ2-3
CSANRDSTTDTQYF
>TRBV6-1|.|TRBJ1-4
CASSVLTGPTNEKLFF
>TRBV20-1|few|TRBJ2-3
CSASGALSTDTQYF
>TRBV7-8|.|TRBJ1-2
CASSLSGSPLYGYTF
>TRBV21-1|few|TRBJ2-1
CASSKEGLAGDGYEQFF
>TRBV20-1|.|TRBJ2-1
CSARVGSGQSGYNEQFF
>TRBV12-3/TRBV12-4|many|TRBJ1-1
CASSFGTANAEAFF
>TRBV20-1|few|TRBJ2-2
CSARRNTGELFF
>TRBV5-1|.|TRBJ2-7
CASSSVTGYEQYF
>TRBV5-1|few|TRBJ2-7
CASSSLAGGIYEQYF
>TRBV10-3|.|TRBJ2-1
CAISGPGSSAPNEQFF
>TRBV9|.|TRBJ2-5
CASSLSGAETQYF
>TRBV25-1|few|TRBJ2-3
CASSEYRSSTDTQYF
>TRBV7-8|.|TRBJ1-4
CASSKKGAANEKLFF
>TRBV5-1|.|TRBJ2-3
CASSSGRTPSTDTQYF
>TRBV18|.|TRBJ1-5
CASSPGTGDQPQHF
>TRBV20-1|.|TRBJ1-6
CSARALGAQNSPLHF
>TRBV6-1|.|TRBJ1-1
CASSGGTGVTEAFF
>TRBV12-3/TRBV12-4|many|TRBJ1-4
CASSWSQLSSEKLFF
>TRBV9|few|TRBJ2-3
CASTREGQQRDTQYF
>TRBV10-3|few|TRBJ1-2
CAISAGQLYGYTF
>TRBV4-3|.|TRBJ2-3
CASSQDHQAADTQYF
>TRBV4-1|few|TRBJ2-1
CASSQDTGSGRYNEQFF
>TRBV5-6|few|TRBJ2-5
CASSLGLVEETQYF
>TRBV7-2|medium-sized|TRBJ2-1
CASSHTVGGGSYNEQFF
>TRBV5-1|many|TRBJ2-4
CASSLPGDIQYF
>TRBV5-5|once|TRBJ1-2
CASSLGRQSPTIGYTF
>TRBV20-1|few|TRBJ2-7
CSAKGTLTYEQYF
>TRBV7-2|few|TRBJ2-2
CASSFVASGAAGELFF
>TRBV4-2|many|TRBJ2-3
CASSQDSRGGGTDTQYF
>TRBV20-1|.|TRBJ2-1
CSAKKTGGEQFF
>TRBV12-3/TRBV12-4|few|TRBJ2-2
CASTPTGGANTGELFF
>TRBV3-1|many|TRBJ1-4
CASSRNEKLFF